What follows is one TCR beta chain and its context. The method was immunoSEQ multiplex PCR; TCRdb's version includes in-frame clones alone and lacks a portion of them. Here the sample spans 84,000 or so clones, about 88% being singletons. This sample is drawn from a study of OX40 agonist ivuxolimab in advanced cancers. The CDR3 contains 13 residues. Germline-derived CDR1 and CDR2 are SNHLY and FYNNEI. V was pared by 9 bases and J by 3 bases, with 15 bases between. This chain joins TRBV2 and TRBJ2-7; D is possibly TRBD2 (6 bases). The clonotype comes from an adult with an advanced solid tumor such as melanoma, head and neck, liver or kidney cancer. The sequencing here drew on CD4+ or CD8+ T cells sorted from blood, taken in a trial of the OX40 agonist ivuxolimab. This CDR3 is CASGGLVGYEQYF. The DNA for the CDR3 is TGTGCCAGTGGAGGGCTGGTCGGCTACGAGCAGTACTTC.